Shown below are 8 T cell receptor beta chains from a single sample sequenced in a study of technical replicates of blood from a handful of donors. Measured with immunoSEQ multiplex PCR; TCRdb has only the in-frame clones, and not every one. The table has tens of thousands of clones, about 94% seen once; the top ten hold 0.35% to 0.4%. Specimen: T cells isolated from PBMCs. Receptor source: a human donor in good health.

The gene calls are TRBV6-5 and TRBJ2-2; 9 bases fit TRBD1. Per the germline V gene, CDR1 is MNHEY and CDR2 is SVGAGI. V was pared by 8 bases and J by 2 bases, with 6 bases of the junction left unmatched. The CDR3 sequence is 15 residues long. The DNA of the CDR3 is TGTGCCAGCGAGGAGACAGGGGGAAACACCGGGGAGCTGTTTTTT. As protein: CASEETGGNTGELFF.

The chain carries TRBV6-5 and TRBJ2-7, with TRBD2 matching over 13 bases. The CDR3 extends over 16 amino acids. Germline V gives CDR1 MNHEY, CDR2 SVGAGI. Trimming cost V 0 bases and J 5 bases; bases outside gene matches: 4. In nucleotides, the CDR3 is TGTGCCAGCAGTTACTCCGGACTAGCGGGAGTGGACGAGCAGTACTTC. Its translation: CASSYSGLAGVDEQYF.

CDR3 region: CASSPRTNPDTQYF. DNA for the CDR3: TGTGCCAGCAGCCCCCGGACTAATCCAGATACGCAGTATTTT. V gene TRBV7-9 combines with J gene TRBJ2-3; weak D call: TRBD2 (6 bases). This CDR3 is 14 amino acids long. Germline V gene data show CDR1 as SEHNR and CDR2 as FQNEAQ (reference sequence). The V end was cut by 5 bases, the J end by 4 bases, with 13 bases between.

This chain connects TRBV2 to TRBJ1-2; D may be TRBD1 (5 bases). There are 15 residues in the CDR3. V was pared by 6 bases and J by 4 bases, with 18 bases between. CDR1 and CDR2 (germline): SNHLY, FYNNEI. The CDR3 is CASRAPAGMAYGYTF. In nucleotides, the CDR3 is TGTGCCAGCAGGGCCCCCGCAGGGATGGCCTATGGCTACACCTTC. The full variable domain, rest sourced from reference TRBV2 and TRBJ1-2, is EPEVTQTPSHQVTQMGQEVILRCVPISNHLYFYWYRQILGQKVEFLVSFYNNEISEKSEIFDDQFSVERPDGSNFTLKIRSTKLEDSAMYFCASRAPAGMAYGYTFGSGTRLTVV.

CDR3 DNA: TGTGCCAGTAGTATACAGTCTTACACTGAAGCTTTCTTT. Translation gives CASSIQSYTEAFF. The chain has TRBV19 and TRBJ1-1; D remains unclear. Germline V gene data show CDR1 as LNHDA and CDR2 as SQIVND (reference sequence). The CDR3 is 13 amino acids. V was shortened by 2 bases and J by 3 bases, with 7 bases between the two germline ends.

The V and J genes are TRBV28 and TRBJ1-1; a weak D match, TRBD1 (6 bases). This CDR3 spans 16 amino acids. CDR1 and CDR2 (germline): MDHEN, SYDVKM. V gave up 5 bases and J gave up 2 bases, with 18 bases separating them. In nucleotides, the CDR3 is TGTGCCAGCAGTATAAGCAGGGGCCCCATTAACACTGAAGCTTTCTTT. The encoded protein is CASSISRGPINTEAFF.

The rearrangement uses TRBV14 and TRBJ1-4, with 7 bases identical to TRBD1. After removal of 6 bases from V and 10 bases from J, the junction contained 8 bases not matched to a gene. The CDR3 contains 13 residues. Germline V gene data show CDR1 as SGHDN and CDR2 as FVKESK. For the CDR3, the DNA is TGTGCCAGCAGTCGACAGGGTAGGCGAAAACTGTTTTTT. Residues: CASSRQGRRKLFF.

V is TRBV18 and J is TRBJ2-3; D is perhaps TRBD2 (5 bases). The germline V and J ends were trimmed by 1 base and 0 bases, with 5 bases remaining between them. Germline CDR1 reads KGHSH; CDR2 reads LQKENI. The CDR3 has 14 amino acids. In DNA form, the CDR3 reads TGTGCCAGCTCACCACTAGCGAGCACAGATACGCAGTATTTT. Translated: CASSPLASTDTQYF.